This T cell receptor (beta chain) was documented in a study of T cells in Graves' hyperthyroidism and ophthalmopathy. As for the study in general: Prior to any treatment, at the point of initial diagnosis, peripheral blood was collected.

Ophthalmopathy cases met thresholds of Clinical Activity Score at least 3, NOSPECS grade at least 4 and duration under 3 months. The diagnostic basis comprised clinical symptoms, serum thyroxine and TRAb, thyroid ultrasound and orbital computed tomography. PBMCs were obtained from approximately 10 ml fresh peripheral blood. The CDR3 sequence is 13 residues long. V was shortened by 1 base and J by 1 base, with 4 bases between the two germline ends. CDR1 is MGHDK, CDR2 SYGVNS, per germline. Amplification yielded TCR beta CDR3 regions, with RNA transcripts as the source. Primed by the HTBI set, a first-round RT-PCR was run on the TCR CDR3. From the multiplex PCR reads, TCRdb called clonotypes with MiXCR, one entry per CDR3 protein. This sample has about 610,000 distinct CDR3 sequences; more than 15% occur once, and the top ten carry roughly 3.4%.

Material for sequencing was blood. The rearrangement uses TRBV25-1 and TRBJ1-1; D not certain. The TCR originated in a woman aged 40 to 50 with Graves' ophthalmopathy. The CDR3 nucleotides read TGTGCCAGCAGTGAATTGGCGAACACTGAAGCTTTCTTT. It codes for CASSELANTEAFF. Full variable domain (rest looked up from reference TRBV25-1 and TRBJ1-1): EADIYQTPRYLVIGTGKKITLECSQTMGHDKMYWYQQDPGMELHLIHYSYGVNSTEKGDLSSESTVSRIRTEHFPLTLESARPSHTSQYLCASSELANTEAFFGQGTRLTVV.